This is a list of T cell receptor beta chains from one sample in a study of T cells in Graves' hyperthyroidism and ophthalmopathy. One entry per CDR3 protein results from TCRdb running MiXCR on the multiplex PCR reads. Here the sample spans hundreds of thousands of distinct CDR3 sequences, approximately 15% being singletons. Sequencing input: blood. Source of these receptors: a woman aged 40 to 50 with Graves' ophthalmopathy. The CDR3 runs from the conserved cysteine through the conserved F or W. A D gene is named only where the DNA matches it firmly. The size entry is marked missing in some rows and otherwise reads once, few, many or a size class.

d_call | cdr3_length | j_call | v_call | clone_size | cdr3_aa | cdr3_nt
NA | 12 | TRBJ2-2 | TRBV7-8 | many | CASSLFPGELFF | TGTGCCAGCAGCTTATTTCCCGGGGAGCTGTTTTTT
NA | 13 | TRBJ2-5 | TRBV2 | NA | CASSPFSQETQYF | TGCGCCAGCAGCCCGTTCTCCCAAGAGACCCAGTACTTC
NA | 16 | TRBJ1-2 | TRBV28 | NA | CASRLDGVPFNYGYTF | TGTGCCAGCAGACTAGACGGAGTACCTTTTAACTATGGCTACACCTTC
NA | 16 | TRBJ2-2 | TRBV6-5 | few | CASSYSRQVRAGELFF | TGTGCCAGCAGTTACTCCCGACAGGTCCGAGCCGGGGAGCTGTTTTTT
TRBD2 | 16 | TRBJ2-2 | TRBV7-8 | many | CASTNGLAGFTGELFF | TGTGCCAGCACCAACGGACTAGCGGGATTCACCGGGGAGCTGTTTTTT
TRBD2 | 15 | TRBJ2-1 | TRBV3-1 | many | CASSPSGDRYNEQFF | TGTGCCAGCAGCCCTAGCGGTGATAGATACAATGAGCAGTTCTTC
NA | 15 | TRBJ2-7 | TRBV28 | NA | CASSSATDSSYEQYF | TGTGCCAGCAGTAGTGCGACAGATAGCTCCTACGAGCAGTACTTC
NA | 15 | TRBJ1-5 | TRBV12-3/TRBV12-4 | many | CASSSPGGYNQPQHF | TGTGCCAGCAGTTCGCCGGGGGGCTACAATCAGCCCCAGCATTTT
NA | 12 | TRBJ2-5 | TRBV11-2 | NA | CASSSQQETQYF | TGTGCCAGCAGCTCACAGCAAGAGACCCAGTACTTC
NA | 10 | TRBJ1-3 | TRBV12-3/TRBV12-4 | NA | CASSQNTIYF | TGTGCCAGCAGTCAAAACACCATATATTTT
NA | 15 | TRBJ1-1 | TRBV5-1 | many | CASSFIKEGGTEAFF | TGCGCCAGCAGCTTTATAAAAGAAGGGGGCACTGAAGCTTTCTTT
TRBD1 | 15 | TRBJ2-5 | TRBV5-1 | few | CASSSGTGGPETQYF | TGCGCCAGCAGCTCCGGGACAGGGGGGCCTGAGACCCAGTACTTC
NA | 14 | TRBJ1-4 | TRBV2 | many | CASSDAGSNEKLFF | TGTGCCAGCAGTGACGCGGGGTCGAATGAAAAACTGTTTTTT
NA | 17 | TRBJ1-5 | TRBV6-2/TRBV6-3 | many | CASRANRVGLSNQPQHF | TGTGCCAGCAGGGCTAACAGGGTCGGTTTGTCAAATCAGCCCCAGCATTTT
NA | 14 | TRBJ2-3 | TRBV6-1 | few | CATKPGQNTDTQYF | TGTGCCACCAAACCGGGTCAGAACACAGATACGCAGTATTTT
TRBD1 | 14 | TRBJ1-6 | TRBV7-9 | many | CASSLTGLDSPLHF | TGTGCCAGCAGCCTGACAGGGCTAGATTCACCCCTCCACTTT
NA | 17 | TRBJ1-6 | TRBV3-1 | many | CASSQDGGLRYNSPLHF | TGTGCCAGCAGCCAAGATGGAGGGTTACGGTATAATTCACCCCTCCACTTT